The rows below give T cell receptor beta chains drawn from one sample of a study of cytomegalovirus exposure and HLA in healthy donors. This table comes from immunoSEQ multiplex PCR, and its TCRdb copy is limited to in-frame clones, with some not included. The sample comprises 100,000 to 150,000 clones, around 72% of which are singletons, and 3.5% to 4.5% rests with the top ten. Sequenced material: PBMCs. Receptor source: a man aged 30 to 39 in good health and CMV-seronegative. Each CDR3 is given with its conserved first and last residue.

V,length,CDR3
TRBV7-8,15,CASSLGTGVSYEQYF
TRBV4-1,15,CASSQEGGFYHEQYF
TRBV27,15,CASSLLAGGTDTQYF
TRBV18,14,CASSPPNRVGEQYF
TRBV7-2,12,CASSYYTDTQYF
TRBV11-3,17,CASSSRKTSGVTDTQYF
TRBV19,16,CASTTGFGGSNSPLHF
TRBV5-1,18,CASSVLTSGGLGTDTQYF
TRBV5-6,18,CASSSTFRQGDKNSPLHF
TRBV5-1,15,CASSLVRGGSYEQYF
TRBV10-3,15,CAISVREGYNSPLHF
TRBV7-2,14,CASSSGTVIYEQYF
TRBV2,16,CASSVGAGWGTDTQYF
TRBV11-2,16,CASSHLAGGPPDTQYF
TRBV18,11,CASSQGQGEYF
TRBV6-6,14,CASSHTTGGDTQYF
TRBV11-2,14,CASSLIRGNNEQFF
TRBV2,18,CASSELGFRDSALYGYTF
TRBV11-3,16,CASSLRTSGNQETQYF
TRBV7-9,15,CASSPRTGLGNEQFF
TRBV2,14,CASTEWGANTEAFF
TRBV9,15,CASSVAPGVTYGYTF
TRBV7-2,19,CASSLSLAGALPYTDTQYF
TRBV5-4,17,CASSPPPGGVGTGELFF
TRBV5-1,13,CASSLAPGSPLHF
TRBV6-5,16,CASSYIAGGEDTEAFF
TRBV6-1,13,CASRQALNTEAFF
TRBV13,15,CASSPKGGATGELFF
TRBV5-1,14,CASSLDSGNQPQHF
TRBV2,17,CASSEGNRALYHQPQHF
TRBV15,15,CATSRGRTGQETQYF
TRBV7-3,14,CASSFGTSTGELFF
TRBV7-2,15,CASSLQGSSTGELFF
TRBV6-5,13,CASSYGRAYEQYF
TRBV19,15,CASSRGQGITDTQYF
TRBV30,15,CAAIPPGQVPHEQYF
TRBV5-1,15,CASSPGQGPQETQYF
TRBV4-2,15,CASSLQARTNYGYTF
TRBV7-3,13,CASSLRERDTQYF
TRBV6-1,15,CASSDVRGSNQPQHF
TRBV7-9,11,CASSLGEWGVF
TRBV19,15,CASSTRPGSSYEQYF
TRBV27,15,CASSLYPGSTSPLHF
TRBV5-6,18,CASSFPSGADFSTDTQYF
TRBV2,14,CASSQTSGGAAQYF
TRBV6-5,12,CASSATGETQYF
TRBV2,13,CASSPGGDEKLFF
TRBV4-1,16,CASSQGQSDWDTEAFF
TRBV15,12,CATSRAGGTQYF
TRBV19,14,CASTSSQGRETQYF
TRBV5-1,14,CASSLLGGATEAFF
TRBV2,15,CASNKGGALVGELFF